This T cell receptor beta chain was profiled in a study of blood T cell repertoires in COVID-19. Study processing details: Amplification from reference gene primers served as the basis for estimated nucleated cell counts. Profiling relied on immunoSEQ multiplex PCR, and the TCRdb table lists in-frame clones only, not all of them. V and J calls and clone size are given by that table; D and trimming were obtained from the DNA. The table includes about 51,000 clones, around 93% detected once. V lost 3 bases to trimming and J lost 5 bases; unmatched junction nucleotides: 1. The CDR3 runs 13 residues. The germline V gene encodes CDR1 SGHDT and CDR2 YYEEEE.

Sequencing was performed on peripheral blood. The origin of this receptor is a man aged 50-59 years with acute or convalescent COVID-19. The rearrangement links TRBV5-6 to TRBJ2-7, with 11 positions matching TRBD1. CDR3 DNA sequence: TGTGCCAGCAGCTGGGACAGGGGGGACGAGCAGTACTTC. Its protein product is CASSWDRGDEQYF. Filled out from reference TRBV5-6 and TRBJ2-7, the complete variable domain reads DAGVTQSPTHLIKTRGQQVTLRCSPKSGHDTVSWYQQALGQGPQFIFQYYEEEERQRGNFPDRFSGHQFPNYSSELNVNALLLGDSALYLCASSWDRGDEQYFGPGTRLTVT.